This TCR beta chain stems from a study of shared clonotypes between healthy human individuals. Study details: Donor ages ranged 18 to 49 years: a couple of women, a few men.

Whole-study results and caveats: Sampling was confined to blood; repertoires within tissues likely differ.

DNA from unsorted PBMC was sequenced on ten immunoSEQ deep assay plates. Sequenced by immunoSEQ multiplex PCR; TCRdb stores in-frame clones only, minus some. The sample shows about 560,000 clones, around three quarters of them seen only once. In regard to this clone: Its target is unknown.

Donors were healthy HIV-negative adults without recently reported acute infections or vaccinations. V lost 4 bases and J lost 4; bases outside the gene matches: 29. The length of the CDR3 is 22 residues. The germline gives CDR1 LNHNV, CDR2 YYDKDF (reference sequence). This TCR derives from a woman in her thirties or forties in good health. Some clones in this sample may be carry-over from other donors' samples. The rearrangement joins TRBV15 to TRBJ2-7, with 9 bases fitting TRBD2. The material sequenced was PBMCs. The CDR3 spells CATSTPPRSGTGQTSGLYEQYF. The CDR3 nucleotides are TGTGCCACCAGCACTCCTCCCCGATCCGGGACGGGGCAGACTAGCGGACTATACGAGCAGTACTTC.